A single sample is the source of the 25 T cell receptor beta chains below, sequenced in a study of shared clonotypes between healthy human individuals. Generated by immunoSEQ multiplex PCR, the TCRdb table keeps only in-frame clones and is missing some. The repertoire has about 1.4 million clones, roughly 96% of them found once; the top ten carry more than 0.9%. Sequencing used naive CD4+ T cells sorted from blood. Subset defined: CD45RA+ positively selected. These receptors all stem from a man younger than 40 in good health.

The CDR3 DNA follows: TGTGCCAGAACTGTTGGACCGGAAAATTCACCCCTCCACTTT. It is translated as CARTVGPENSPLHF. This chain connects TRBV2 to TRBJ1-6; unclear D gene. The length of the CDR3 is 14 residues. V lost 9 bases and J 7 bases, leaving 16 bases between the germline ends. Germline lookup yields CDR1 SNHLY and CDR2 FYNNEI. Looking up the rest from reference TRBV2 and TRBJ1-6 gives the full variable domain: EPEVTQTPSHQVTQMGQEVILRCVPISNHLYFYWYRQILGQKVEFLVSFYNNEISEKSEIFDDQFSVERPDGSNFTLKIRSTKLEDSAMYFCARTVGPENSPLHFGNGTRLTVT.

The V call is TRBV5-4, the J call TRBJ2-1; 7 bases agree with TRBD2. The V gene's germline CDR1 is SGHNT and CDR2 YYREEE (reference sequence). The CDR3 is 14 amino acids. The ends lost 4 bases at V and 3 bases at J; junction bases unmatched: 4. In DNA, the CDR3 is TGTGCCAGCAGCCCCACTAGCGACTACAATGAGCAGTTCTTC. Amino acids: CASSPTSDYNEQFF.

The chain has TRBV5-1 and TRBJ1-5; D unresolved. Per the germline V gene, CDR1 is SGHRS and CDR2 is YFSETQ. With 1 base removed from V and 7 bases from J, the gap between germline ends came to 15 bases. The CDR3 covers 15 residues. Written as DNA, the CDR3 is TGCGCCAGCAGCTTGTTCGGGAGCAGCAGCCAGCCCCAGCATTTT. Amino acid sequence: CASSLFGSSSQPQHF.

The chain recombines TRBV19 with TRBJ2-2, with D perhaps matching TRBD1 (6 bases). Germline CDR1 and CDR2: LNHDA and SQIVND (reference sequence). V lost 1 base, J lost 2 bases, and 11 bases lay in between. CDR3 size: 16 residues. The CDR3 here is CASSIGGTINTGELFF. The CDR3 DNA is TGTGCCAGTAGTATAGGTGGGACAATTAACACCGGGGAGCTGTTTTTT.

CDR3 coding DNA: TGTGCCAGCAGCTTGAGGTTACAGGGCTCTGGAAACACCATATATTTT. Translation: CASSLRLQGSGNTIYF. J is TRBJ1-3 and V is TRBV11-2, with D possibly being TRBD1 (6 bases). V gave up 3 bases and J gave up 0 bases, with 12 bases separating them. This CDR3 has 16 residues. CDR1 and CDR2 (germline): SGHAT, FQNNGV. The complete variable domain, with remaining parts taken from reference TRBV11-2 and TRBJ1-3, reads EAGVAQSPRYKIIEKRQSVAFWCNPISGHATLYWYQQILGQGPKLLIQFQNNGVVDDSQLPKDRFSAERLKGVDSTLKIQPAKLEDSAVYLCASSLRLQGSGNTIYFGEGSWLTVV.

The CDR3 bases are TGTGCCAGCAGCTGGGGGAACACTGAAGCTTTCTTT. Amino acid sequence: CASSWGNTEAFF. The chain employs TRBV11-2 and TRBJ1-1; no firm D call. CDR1 SGHAT and CDR2 FQNNGV come from the germline V gene. The V end was cut by 4 bases, the J end by 1 base, with 4 bases between. The CDR3 loop spans 12 amino acids.

The J gene is TRBJ1-2, the V gene TRBV5-4; 7 positions match TRBD1. The V gene's germline CDR1 is SGHNT and CDR2 YYREEE (reference sequence). This CDR3 contains 14 residues. After removal of 4 bases from V and 3 bases from J, the junction contained 6 bases not matched to a gene. The chain's CDR3 is CASSLTGRDYGYTF. The CDR3 region has the DNA TGTGCCAGCAGCCTGACAGGGAGGGACTATGGCTACACCTTC.

This clone has only one observation. Other DNA sequences in this specimen translate into the identical CDR3. The rearrangement uses TRBV18 and TRBJ2-1; D is ambiguous. Between the trimmed V and J ends, which lost 6 bases and 0 bases, there was a span of 15 bases. The CDR3 totals 16 residues. CDR1 is KGHSH, CDR2 LQKENI, per germline. In nucleotides, the CDR3 is TGTGCCAGCTCCCCCCTTTCCGCAAGCTCCTACAATGAGCAGTTCTTC. It codes for CASSPLSASSYNEQFF. Together with reference TRBV18 and TRBJ2-1, the CDR3 gives the full variable domain: NAGVMQNPRHLVRRRGQEARLRCSPMKGHSHVYWYRQLPEEGLKFMVYLQKENIIDESGMPKERFSAEFPKEGPSILRIQQVVRGDSAAYFCASSPLSASSYNEQFFGPGTRLTVL.

This chain uses TRBV19 with TRBJ1-5, with a tentative D call TRBD1 (6 bases). Germline assignment: CDR1 LNHDA and CDR2 SQIVND (reference sequence). V lost 7 bases, J lost 1 base, and 11 bases lay in between. This CDR3 has 14 amino acids. The CDR3 loop reads CASTGARSNQPQHF. In nucleotides, the CDR3 is TGTGCCAGTACAGGGGCGAGAAGCAATCAGCCCCAGCATTTT.

V gene TRBV2 combines with J gene TRBJ2-7; 8 nucleotides match TRBD1. Losses at the gene ends were 8 bases for V and 6 bases for J; bases not matched to a gene: 12. Germline V gene sequence: CDR1 SNHLY, CDR2 FYNNEI. This CDR3 has 14 amino acids. The CDR3 region has the DNA TGTGCCAGCTCGTTTGGGGCAGGGGGCCGCGAGCAGTACTTC. It specifies CASSFGAGGREQYF. Full variable domain (rest looked up from reference TRBV2 and TRBJ2-7): EPEVTQTPSHQVTQMGQEVILRCVPISNHLYFYWYRQILGQKVEFLVSFYNNEISEKSEIFDDQFSVERPDGSNFTLKIRSTKLEDSAMYFCASSFGAGGREQYFGPGTRLTVT.

Regarding this clone: Different DNA sequences within this sample yield the same CDR3. The genes are TRBV5-1 and TRBJ2-3, with a possible D match to TRBD1 (6 bases). Germline loops: CDR1 SGHRS, CDR2 YFSETQ. The CDR3 runs 14 residues. Trimming removed 3 bases from V and 3 bases from J, with 11 bases in between. The CDR3 DNA reads TGCGCCAGCAGCTCAGGGGTCGGAACAGATACGCAGTATTTT. Residues: CASSSGVGTDTQYF. The full variable domain, its missing parts supplied by reference TRBV5-1 and TRBJ2-3, is KAGVTQTPRYLIKTRGQQVTLSCSPISGHRSVSWYQQTPGQGLQFLFEYFSETQRNKGNFPGRFSGRQFSNSRSEMNVSTLELGDSALYLCASSSGVGTDTQYFGPGTRLTVL.

Notes on this clone: An end of the junction does not agree with germline; a read error may underlie this. The V and J genes are TRBV7-9 and TRBJ2-7; 8 bases map to TRBD2. The CDR3 loop spans 13 amino acids. CDR1 SEHNR and CDR2 FQNEAQ come from the germline V gene (reference sequence). CDR3 amino acids: CASSVAGPYEQYF. CDR3 in DNA: TGTGCCAGCAGCGTAGCGGGACCCTACGAGCAGTACTTC.

The CDR3: CASSFPGAGELFF. CDR3 DNA sequence: TGTGCCAGCAGCTTCCCAGGGGCCGGGGAGCTGTTTTTT. This chain joins TRBV5-4 and TRBJ2-2; perhaps TRBD1 as D (6 bases). V dropped 2 bases and J dropped 6 bases, with 8 bases sitting between them. The CDR3 runs to 13 residues. Germline V gene sequence: CDR1 SGHNT, CDR2 YYREEE (reference sequence).

The J gene is TRBJ2-5, the V gene TRBV18, with 9 bases lining up with TRBD1. The germline CDR1 and CDR2 sequences are KGHSH and LQKENI. This CDR3 has 15 residues. J lost 5 bases, V lost 0 bases, and 4 bases had no gene match. The CDR3 region has the DNA TGTGCCAGCTCACCACCCACAGGGGGCGTGGAGACCCAGTACTTC. It is translated as CASSPPTGGVETQYF.

This clone was detected only once. The chain combines TRBV12-2 with TRBJ2-3; no DNA check was done on the table's D call, TRBD1. TRBV12-2 is a known pseudogene. The CDR3 has 17 residues. The CDR3 spells CASRLAKDSASTDTQYF. The CDR3, as DNA: TGTGCAAGTCGCTTAGCTAAAGACAGTGCTAGCACAGATACGCAGTATTTT.

About this clone: Other DNA variants within this sample encode the same CDR3. The rearrangement uses TRBV10-1 and TRBJ2-3; 7 bases map to TRBD1. Trimming removed 0 bases from V and 1 base from J; junction bases left unmatched: 1. The CDR3 consists of 15 residues. Germline CDR1 WNHNN, CDR2 SYGVQD (reference sequence). The DNA for the CDR3 is TGCGCCAGCAGTGAGTCTGGGACAGGCACAGATACGCAGTATTTT. Its protein product is CASSESGTGTDTQYF.

For the CDR3, the DNA is TGTGCCAGCCATAGGACAGGTCTCTTAACTGGCAATCAGCCCCAGCATTTT. Translated: CASHRTGLLTGNQPQHF. The J gene is TRBJ1-5, the V gene TRBV19; TRBD1 matches 7 bases. Germline V gene lookup returns CDR1 LNHDA and CDR2 SQIVND (reference sequence). The CDR3 length is 17 residues. The J segment lost 2 bases and the V segment lost 9 bases, leaving 16 bases of the junction unmatched. Filled out from reference TRBV19 and TRBJ1-5, the complete variable domain reads DGGITQSPKYLFRKEGQNVTLSCEQNLNHDAMYWYRQDPGQGLRLIYYSQIVNDFQKGDIAEGYSVSREKKESFPLTVTSAQKNPTAFYLCASHRTGLLTGNQPQHFGDGTRLSIL.

The chain recombines TRBV7-6 with TRBJ2-1, with 9 nucleotides matching TRBD2. The germline gives CDR1 SGHVS, CDR2 FNYEAQ. The CDR3 is made up of 15 amino acids. The V and J ends lost 4 bases and 6 bases, in that order; junction bases with no gene match: 7. CDR3 residues: CASSSLSGRFNEQFF. CDR3 bases: TGTGCCAGCAGCTCCTTAAGCGGGAGGTTCAATGAGCAGTTCTTC. Full variable domain (outside the CDR3, taken from reference TRBV7-6 and TRBJ2-1): GAGVSQSPRYKVTKRGQDVALRCDPISGHVSLYWYRQALGQGPEFLTYFNYEAQQDKSGLPNDRFSAERPEGSISTLTIQRTEQRDSAMYRCASSSLSGRFNEQFFGPGTRLTVL.

J is TRBJ2-2 and V is TRBV6-6; D remains ambiguous. The CDR3 has 11 amino acids. Germline CDR1 MNHNY, CDR2 SVGAGI (reference sequence). The germline V and J ends were trimmed by 10 bases and 9 bases, with 12 bases remaining between them. CDR3 DNA sequence: TGTGCCACTACAACATCCAGGGAGCTGTTTTTT. Protein product: CATTTSRELFF.

The V call is TRBV5-4, the J call TRBJ2-4; 8 bases match TRBD1. Trimming removed 4 bases from V and 4 bases from J; junction bases left unmatched: 10. The CDR3 totals 16 residues. The germline V gene encodes CDR1 SGHNT and CDR2 YYREEE (reference sequence). The CDR3 DNA is TGTGCCAGCAGCCGCCCGGGACAGGAGGGAAAAAACATTCAGTACTTC. Encoded protein: CASSRPGQEGKNIQYF.

The chain joins TRBV18 to TRBJ2-3; D perhaps matches TRBD1 (6 bases). CDR3 length: 14 amino acids. CDR1 is KGHSH, CDR2 LQKENI, per germline. V was cut by 3 bases and J by 5 bases, with 12 bases left in between. DNA of the CDR3: TGTGCCAGCTCACCGGGACAAGTTTTAGATACGCAGTATTTT. The encoded protein is CASSPGQVLDTQYF.

Remarks on this clone: In the same sample, other DNA sequences code for this CDR3. The chain combines TRBV9 with TRBJ2-7; D uncertain. In germline, CDR1 is SGDLS, CDR2 YYNGEE. The CDR3 is 14 amino acids. Trimming stripped 0 bases from V and 1 base from J, with 8 bases between. The CDR3 region is CASSVGPPSYEQYF. As DNA, the CDR3 is TGTGCCAGCAGCGTAGGGCCGCCGTCCTACGAGCAGTACTTC.

V is TRBV19 and J is TRBJ1-5; the match to TRBD1 covers 7 bases. The CDR3 contains 19 residues. In germline, CDR1 is LNHDA, CDR2 SQIVND (reference sequence). V shed 4 bases, J shed 0 bases, and the junction held 15 bases outside the gene matches. The CDR3 DNA reads TGTGCCAGTAGTACAACAGGGGTTAGGAATCGCTATAGCAATCAGCCCCAGCATTTT. It yields the protein CASSTTGVRNRYSNQPQHF.

The rearrangement uses TRBV11-2 and TRBJ1-5; D call uncertain. The germline gives CDR1 SGHAT, CDR2 FQNNGV. The CDR3 runs to 13 residues. The V end lost 4 bases, the J end lost 1 base, and 5 bases lay between the germline ends. The CDR3 DNA sequence: TGTGCCAGCAGCTATATGAGCAATCAGCCCCAGCATTTT. This encodes CASSYMSNQPQHF.

The chain carries TRBV27 and TRBJ2-3; D remains unclear. Germline CDR1 reads MNHEY; CDR2 reads SMNVEV (reference sequence). This CDR3 has 15 amino acids. V was pared by 6 bases and J by 2 bases, with 15 bases between. CDR3 sequence reads: CASSSLGFLTDTQYF. The DNA for the CDR3 is TGTGCCAGCAGCTCTCTTGGGTTCCTCACAGATACGCAGTATTTT.